The subject of this entry is one T cell receptor (beta chain). TCRdb re-derived calls from the 5' RACE reads in MiXCR, one entry per CDR3 protein. Here the sample spans about 730,000 distinct CDR3 sequences, about 20% being singletons. The data were taken from a study of identical twins. The CDR3 is 17 residues long. Unmatched junction bases numbered 19, after V lost 5 bases and J lost 6 bases. The sample was also reused in another study, on T cells expressing NK-cell markers.

This chain uses TRBV12-3 or TRBV12-4 with TRBJ2-7; 7 positions match TRBD1. Sequencing was done on a sample of PBMCs. The sequence derives from a young woman in good health. Here the CDR3 DNA reads TGTGCCAGCAGTCCGGGACAGCTTTCCAATTTCGATGCCGAGCAGTACTTC. Translated, it gives CASSPGQLSNFDAEQYF.